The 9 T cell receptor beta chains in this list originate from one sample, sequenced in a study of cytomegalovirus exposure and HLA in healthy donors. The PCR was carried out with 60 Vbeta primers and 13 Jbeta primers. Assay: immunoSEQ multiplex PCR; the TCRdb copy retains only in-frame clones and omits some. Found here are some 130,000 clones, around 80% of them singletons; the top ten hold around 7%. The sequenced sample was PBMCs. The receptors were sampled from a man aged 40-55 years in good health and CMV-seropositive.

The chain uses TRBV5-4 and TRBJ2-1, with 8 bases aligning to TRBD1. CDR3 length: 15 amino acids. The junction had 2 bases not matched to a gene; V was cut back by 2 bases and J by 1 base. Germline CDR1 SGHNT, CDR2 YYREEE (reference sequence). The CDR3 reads CASSFTGGSYNEQFF. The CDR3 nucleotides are TGTGCCAGCAGCTTTACAGGGGGATCCTACAATGAGCAGTTCTTC.

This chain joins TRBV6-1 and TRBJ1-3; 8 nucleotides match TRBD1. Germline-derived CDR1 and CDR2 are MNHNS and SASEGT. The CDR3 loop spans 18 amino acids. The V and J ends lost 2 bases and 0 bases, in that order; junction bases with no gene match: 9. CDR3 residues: CASSEFEGQDLSGNTIYF. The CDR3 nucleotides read TGTGCCAGCAGTGAATTTGAGGGACAGGACCTCTCTGGAAACACCATATATTTT.

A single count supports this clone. CDR3 coding DNA: TGTGCCTGGAGCGTATTTGGGGGCAACGAGCAGTACTTC. Its translation: CAWSVFGGNEQYF. The chain couples TRBV30 to TRBJ2-7; weak D call: TRBD1 (6 bases). CDR1 GTSNPN and CDR2 SVGIG come from the germline V gene (reference sequence). The CDR3 is made up of 13 amino acids. V was pared by 3 bases and J by 5 bases, with 14 bases between. Complete variable domain (other parts from reference TRBV30 and TRBJ2-7): SQTIHQWPATLVQPVGSPLSLECTVEGTSNPNLYWYRQAAGRGLQLLFYSVGIGQISSEVPQNLSASRPQDRQFILSSKKLLLSDSGFYLCAWSVFGGNEQYFGPGTRLTVT.

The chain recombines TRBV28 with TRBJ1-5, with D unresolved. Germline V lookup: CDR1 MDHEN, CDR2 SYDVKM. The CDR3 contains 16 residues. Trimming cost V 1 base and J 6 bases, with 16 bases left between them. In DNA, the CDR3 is TGTGCCAGCAGTTTATTGTGGAGTAGGGAGGGTCAGCCCCAGCATTTT. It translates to CASSLLWSREGQPQHF.

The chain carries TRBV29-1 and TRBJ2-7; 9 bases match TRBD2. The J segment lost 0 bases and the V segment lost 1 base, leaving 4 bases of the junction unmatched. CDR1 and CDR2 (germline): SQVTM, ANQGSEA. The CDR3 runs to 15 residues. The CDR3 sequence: CSVEGLAGYSYEQYF. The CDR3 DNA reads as TGCAGCGTTGAAGGGCTAGCGGGATACTCCTACGAGCAGTACTTC.

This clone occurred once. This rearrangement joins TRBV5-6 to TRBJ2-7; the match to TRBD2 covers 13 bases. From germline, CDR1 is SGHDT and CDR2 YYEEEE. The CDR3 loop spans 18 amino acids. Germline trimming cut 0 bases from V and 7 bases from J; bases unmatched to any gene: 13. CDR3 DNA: TGTGCCAGCAGCTTGGAAGTTGGACTAGCGGGAGCAAAGAATGAGCAGTACTTC. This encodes CASSLEVGLAGAKNEQYF. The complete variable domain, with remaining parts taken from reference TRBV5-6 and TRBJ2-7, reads DAGVTQSPTHLIKTRGQQVTLRCSPKSGHDTVSWYQQALGQGPQFIFQYYEEEERQRGNFPDRFSGHQFPNYSSELNVNALLLGDSALYLCASSLEVGLAGAKNEQYFGPGTRLTVT.

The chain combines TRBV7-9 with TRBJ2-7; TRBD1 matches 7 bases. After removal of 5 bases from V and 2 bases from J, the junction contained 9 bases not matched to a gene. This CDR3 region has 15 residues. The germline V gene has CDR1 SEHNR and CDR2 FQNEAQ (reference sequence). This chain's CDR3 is CASSPRDSTTYEQYF. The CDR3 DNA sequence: TGTGCCAGCAGCCCCCGGGACAGCACCACCTACGAGCAGTACTTC.

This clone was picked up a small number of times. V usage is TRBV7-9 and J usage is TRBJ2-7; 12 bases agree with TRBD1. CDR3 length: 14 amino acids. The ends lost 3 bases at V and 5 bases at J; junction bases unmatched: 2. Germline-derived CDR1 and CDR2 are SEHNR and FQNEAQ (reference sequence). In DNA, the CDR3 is TGTGCCAGCAGCTTGGGACAGGGGGCAGACGAGCAGTACTTC. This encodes CASSLGQGADEQYF.

The CDR3 DNA follows: TGTGCCAGCAGCAATGGGGGGGGTCGCCCGGGGGACCAGCATTTT. This sequence encodes CASSNGGGRPGDQHF. The chain is built from TRBV7-6 and TRBJ1-5, with a tentative D call TRBD1 (5 bases). The CDR3 has 15 amino acids. V lost 5 bases and J lost 12, with 23 bases in between. Germline V gene data show CDR1 as SGHVS and CDR2 as FNYEAQ. Drawing the rest from reference TRBV7-6 and TRBJ1-5, the complete variable domain is GAGVSQSPRYKVTKRGQDVALRCDPISGHVSLYWYRQALGQGPEFLTYFNYEAQQDKSGLPNDRFSAERPEGSISTLTIQRTEQRDSAMYRCASSNGGGRPGDQHFGDGTRLSIL.